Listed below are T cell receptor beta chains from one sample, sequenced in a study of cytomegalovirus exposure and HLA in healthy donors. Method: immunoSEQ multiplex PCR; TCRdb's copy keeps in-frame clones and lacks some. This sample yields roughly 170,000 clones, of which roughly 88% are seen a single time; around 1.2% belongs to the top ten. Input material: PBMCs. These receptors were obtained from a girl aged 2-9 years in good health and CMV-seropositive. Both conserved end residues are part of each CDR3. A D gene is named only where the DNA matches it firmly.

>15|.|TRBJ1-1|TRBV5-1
CASSIMFTGETEAFF
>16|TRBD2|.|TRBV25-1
CASEGLADPFAHEQYF
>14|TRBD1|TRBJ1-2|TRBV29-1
CSVVSGTGGNGYTF
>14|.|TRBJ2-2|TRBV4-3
CASSQGAEAGELFF
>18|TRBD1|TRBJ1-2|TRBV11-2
CASSFLGTGGSANYGYTF
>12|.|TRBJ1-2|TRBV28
CASSLQGHGYTF
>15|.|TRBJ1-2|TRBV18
CASSPAGDSVYGYTF
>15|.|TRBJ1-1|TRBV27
CASSLSRGANTEAFF
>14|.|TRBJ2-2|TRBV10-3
CAISNGGNTGELFF
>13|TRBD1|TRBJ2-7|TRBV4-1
CASSQRDSYEQYF
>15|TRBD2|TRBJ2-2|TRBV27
CASSLYPGRTGELFF
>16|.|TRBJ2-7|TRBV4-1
CASSQGVGTGRYEQYF
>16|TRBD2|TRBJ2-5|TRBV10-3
CAARQGLAGSQETQYF
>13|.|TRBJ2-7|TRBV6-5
CASSYSTTYEQYF
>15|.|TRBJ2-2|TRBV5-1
CASSLASLGSGELFF
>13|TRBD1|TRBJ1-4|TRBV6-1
CASGDRVGEKLFF
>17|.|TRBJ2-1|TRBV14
CASSQTAWGSSYNEQFF
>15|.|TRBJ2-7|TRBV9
CASSARDTGSYEQYF
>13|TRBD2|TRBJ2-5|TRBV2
CASSGGEGWEQYF
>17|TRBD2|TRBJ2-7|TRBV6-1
CASSERYTSGSSYEQYF
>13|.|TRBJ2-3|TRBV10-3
CAISPSPTDTQYF
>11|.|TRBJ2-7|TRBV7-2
CASSDFDEQYF
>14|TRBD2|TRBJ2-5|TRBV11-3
CASSFFRGGETQYF
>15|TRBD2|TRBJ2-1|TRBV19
CASMAVTSGYNEQFF
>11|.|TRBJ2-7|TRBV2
CASSLYYEQYF